This T cell receptor beta chain was found in a study of immune evolution from preneoplasia to lung adenocarcinoma. Overall study context: HLA loss of heterozygosity: 5.5% to 8.5% AIS, around 16% MIA, 30% to 35% ADC, none AAH.

A note on this clone: Its target is not known.

Looked up from germline, CDR1 is SGHRS and CDR2 is YFSETQ. V lost 4 bases to trimming and J lost 0 bases; unmatched junction nucleotides: 4. The CDR3 covers 14 residues. Study conclusions and caveats: Top clone share appeared to fall from AAH through AIS, MIA, adenocarcinoma.

The method was immunoSEQ multiplex PCR; TCRdb's version includes in-frame clones alone and lacks a portion of them. The data show 20,000 to 25,000 clones, about 79% seen once. Two lung cancer pathologists independently confirmed each histologic diagnosis. Sequences were obtained from FFPE invasive lung adenocarcinoma tissue. The TCR was taken from a person between 55 and 69 years old with lung adenocarcinoma. V gene TRBV5-1 combines with J gene TRBJ2-7; 7 positions agree with TRBD1. DNA for the CDR3: TGCGCCAGCAGCCGGGGACAGAGCTCCTACGAGCAGTACTTC. Its protein product is CASSRGQSSYEQYF.